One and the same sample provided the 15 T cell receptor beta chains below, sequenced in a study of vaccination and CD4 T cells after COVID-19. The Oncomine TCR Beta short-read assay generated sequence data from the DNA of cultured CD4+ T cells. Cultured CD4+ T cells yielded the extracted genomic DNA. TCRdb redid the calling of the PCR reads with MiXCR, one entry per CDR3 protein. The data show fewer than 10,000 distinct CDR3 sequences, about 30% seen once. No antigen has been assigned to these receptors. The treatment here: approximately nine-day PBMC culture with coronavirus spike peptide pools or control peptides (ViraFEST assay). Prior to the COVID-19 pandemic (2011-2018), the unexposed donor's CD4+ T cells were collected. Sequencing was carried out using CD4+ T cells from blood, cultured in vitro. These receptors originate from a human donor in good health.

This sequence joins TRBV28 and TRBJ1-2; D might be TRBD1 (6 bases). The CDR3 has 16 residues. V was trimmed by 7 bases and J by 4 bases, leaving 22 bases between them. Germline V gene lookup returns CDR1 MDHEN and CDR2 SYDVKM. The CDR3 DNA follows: TGTGCCAGCACCACCCTGGGGGCAGGGGTACTCTATGGCTACACCTTC. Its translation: CASTTLGAGVLYGYTF.

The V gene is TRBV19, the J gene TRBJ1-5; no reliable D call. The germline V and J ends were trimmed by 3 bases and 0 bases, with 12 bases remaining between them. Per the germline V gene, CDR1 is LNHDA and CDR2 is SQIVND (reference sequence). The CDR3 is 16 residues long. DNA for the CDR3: TGTGCCAGTAGTATGGAGCCAGGTGTTAGCAATCAGCCCCAGCATTTT. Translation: CASSMEPGVSNQPQHF. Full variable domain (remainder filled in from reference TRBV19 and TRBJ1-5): DGGITQSPKYLFRKEGQNVTLSCEQNLNHDAMYWYRQDPGQGLRLIYYSQIVNDFQKGDIAEGYSVSREKKESFPLTVTSAQKNPTAFYLCASSMEPGVSNQPQHFGDGTRLSIL.

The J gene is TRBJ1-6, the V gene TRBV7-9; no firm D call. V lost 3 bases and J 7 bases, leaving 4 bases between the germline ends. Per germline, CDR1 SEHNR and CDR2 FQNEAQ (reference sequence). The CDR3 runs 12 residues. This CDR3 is CASSFPNSPLHF. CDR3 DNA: TGTGCCAGCAGCTTCCCCAATTCACCCCTCCACTTT.

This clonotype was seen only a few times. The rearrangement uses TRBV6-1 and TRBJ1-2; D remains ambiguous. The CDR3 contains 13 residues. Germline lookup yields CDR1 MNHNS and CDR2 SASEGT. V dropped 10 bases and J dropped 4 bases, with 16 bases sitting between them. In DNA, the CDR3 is TGTGCCAATGCCGCTCGACCCCCCTATGGCTACACCTTC. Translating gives CANAARPPYGYTF.

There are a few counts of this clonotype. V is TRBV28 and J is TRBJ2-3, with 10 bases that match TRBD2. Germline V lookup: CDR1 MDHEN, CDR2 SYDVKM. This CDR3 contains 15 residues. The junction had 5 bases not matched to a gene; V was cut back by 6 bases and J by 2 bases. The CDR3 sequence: CASREAGGPTDTQYF. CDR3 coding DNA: TGTGCCAGCAGGGAAGCGGGAGGGCCCACAGATACGCAGTATTTT.

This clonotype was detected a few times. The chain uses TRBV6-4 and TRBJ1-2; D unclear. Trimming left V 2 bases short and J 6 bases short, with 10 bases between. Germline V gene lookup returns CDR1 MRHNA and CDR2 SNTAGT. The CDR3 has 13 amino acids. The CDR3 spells CASSDVWGDGYTF. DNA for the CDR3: TGTGCCAGCAGTGACGTTTGGGGAGATGGCTACACCTTC.

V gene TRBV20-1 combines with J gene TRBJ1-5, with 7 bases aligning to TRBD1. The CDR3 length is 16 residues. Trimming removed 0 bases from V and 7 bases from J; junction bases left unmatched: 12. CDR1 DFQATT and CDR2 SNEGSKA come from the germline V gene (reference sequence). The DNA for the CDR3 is TGCAGTGCTAGAGATCCTCAGGGGGTGATAGGGCAGCCCCAGCATTTT. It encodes CSARDPQGVIGQPQHF.

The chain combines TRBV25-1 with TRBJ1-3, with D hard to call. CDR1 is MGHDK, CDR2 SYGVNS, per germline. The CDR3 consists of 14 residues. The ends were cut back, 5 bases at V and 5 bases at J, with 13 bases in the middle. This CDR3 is CASSTRRSRNTIYF. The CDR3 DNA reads TGTGCCAGCAGTACCAGACGGTCCCGAAACACCATATATTTT.

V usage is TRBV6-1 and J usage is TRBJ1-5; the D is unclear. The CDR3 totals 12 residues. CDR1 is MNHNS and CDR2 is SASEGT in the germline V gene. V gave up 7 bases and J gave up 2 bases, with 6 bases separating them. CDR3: CASKAGNQPQHF. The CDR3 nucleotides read TGTGCCAGCAAGGCGGGCAATCAGCCCCAGCATTTT.

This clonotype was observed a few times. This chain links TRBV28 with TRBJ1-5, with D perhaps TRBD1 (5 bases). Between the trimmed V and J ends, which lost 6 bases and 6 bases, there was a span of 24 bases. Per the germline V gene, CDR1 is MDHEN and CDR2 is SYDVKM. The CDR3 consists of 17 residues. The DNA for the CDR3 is TGTGCCAGCAGCTCTCGCTTCCAGGGTTTTCATGGTCAGCCCCAGCATTTT. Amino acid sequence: CASSSRFQGFHGQPQHF.

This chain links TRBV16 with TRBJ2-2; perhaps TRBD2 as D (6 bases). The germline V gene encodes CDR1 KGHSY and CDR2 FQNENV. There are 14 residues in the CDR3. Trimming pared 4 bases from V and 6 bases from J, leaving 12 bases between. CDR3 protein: CASSPRDSSGELFF. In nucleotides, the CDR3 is TGTGCCAGCAGCCCACGGGACTCCTCCGGGGAGCTGTTTTTT.

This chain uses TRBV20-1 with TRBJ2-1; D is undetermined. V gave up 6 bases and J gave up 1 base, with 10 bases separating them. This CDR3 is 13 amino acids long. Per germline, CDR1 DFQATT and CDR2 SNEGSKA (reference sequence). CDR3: CSAAKGSYNEQFF. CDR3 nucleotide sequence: TGCAGTGCCGCCAAAGGTTCCTACAATGAGCAGTTCTTC.

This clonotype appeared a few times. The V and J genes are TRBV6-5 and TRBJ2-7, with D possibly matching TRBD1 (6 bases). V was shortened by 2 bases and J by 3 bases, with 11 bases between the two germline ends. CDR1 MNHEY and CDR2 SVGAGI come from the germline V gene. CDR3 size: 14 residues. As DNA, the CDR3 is TGTGCCAGCAGTTACCCAGGGGAGAACTACGAGCAGTACTTC. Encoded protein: CASSYPGENYEQYF.

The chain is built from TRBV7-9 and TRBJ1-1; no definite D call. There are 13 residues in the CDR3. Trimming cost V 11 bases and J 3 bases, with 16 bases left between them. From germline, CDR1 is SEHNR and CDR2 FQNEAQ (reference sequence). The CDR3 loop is CASTGTMYTEAFF. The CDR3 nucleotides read TGTGCCTCCACCGGCACCATGTACACTGAAGCTTTCTTT.

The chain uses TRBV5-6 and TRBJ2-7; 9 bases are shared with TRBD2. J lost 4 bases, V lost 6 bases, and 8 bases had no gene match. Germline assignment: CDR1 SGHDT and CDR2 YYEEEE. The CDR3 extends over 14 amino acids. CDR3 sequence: CASTRLADGYEQYF. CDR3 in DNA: TGTGCCAGCACCCGACTAGCGGATGGGTACGAGCAGTACTTC.